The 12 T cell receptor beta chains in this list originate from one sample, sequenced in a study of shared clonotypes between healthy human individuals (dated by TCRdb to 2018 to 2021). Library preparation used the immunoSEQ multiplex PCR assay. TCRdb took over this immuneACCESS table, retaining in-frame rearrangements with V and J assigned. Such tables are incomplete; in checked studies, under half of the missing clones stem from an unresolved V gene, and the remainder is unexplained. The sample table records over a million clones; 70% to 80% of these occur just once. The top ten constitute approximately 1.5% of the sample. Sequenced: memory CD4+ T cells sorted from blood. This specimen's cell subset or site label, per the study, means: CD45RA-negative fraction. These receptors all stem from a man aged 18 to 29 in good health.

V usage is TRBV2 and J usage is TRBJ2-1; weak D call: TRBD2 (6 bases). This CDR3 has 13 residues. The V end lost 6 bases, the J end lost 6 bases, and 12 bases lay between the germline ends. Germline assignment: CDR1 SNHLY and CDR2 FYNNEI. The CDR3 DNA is TGTGCCAGCAGGGGTCGGAGGGGCAATGAGCAGTTCTTC. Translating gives CASRGRRGNEQFF.

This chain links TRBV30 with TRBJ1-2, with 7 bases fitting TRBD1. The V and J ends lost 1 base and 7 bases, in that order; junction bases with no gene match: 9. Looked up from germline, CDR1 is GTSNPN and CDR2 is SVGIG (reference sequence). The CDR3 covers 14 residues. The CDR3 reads CAWSGDSKGGGYTF. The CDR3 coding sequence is TGTGCCTGGAGTGGGGACAGCAAAGGTGGTGGCTACACCTTC.

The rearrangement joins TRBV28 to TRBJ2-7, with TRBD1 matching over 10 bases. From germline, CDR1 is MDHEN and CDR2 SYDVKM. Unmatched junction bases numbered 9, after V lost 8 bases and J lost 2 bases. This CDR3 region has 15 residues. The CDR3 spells CASQTTGTGAYEQYF. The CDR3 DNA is TGTGCCAGCCAAACCACCGGGACAGGGGCCTACGAGCAGTACTTC.

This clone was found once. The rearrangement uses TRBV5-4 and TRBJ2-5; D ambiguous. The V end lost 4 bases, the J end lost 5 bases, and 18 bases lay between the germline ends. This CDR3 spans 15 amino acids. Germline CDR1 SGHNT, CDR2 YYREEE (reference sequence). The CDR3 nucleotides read TGTGCCAGCAGCCGCGGACGGGTCGTATCGGAGACCCAGTACTTC. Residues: CASSRGRVVSETQYF.

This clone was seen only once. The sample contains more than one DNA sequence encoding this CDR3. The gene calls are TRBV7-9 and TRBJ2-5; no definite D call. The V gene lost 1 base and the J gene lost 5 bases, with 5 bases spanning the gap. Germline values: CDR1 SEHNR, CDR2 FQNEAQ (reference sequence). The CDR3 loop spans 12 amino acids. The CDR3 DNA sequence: TGTGCCAGCAGCTTAGTTTCCGAGACCCAGTACTTC. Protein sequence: CASSLVSETQYF.

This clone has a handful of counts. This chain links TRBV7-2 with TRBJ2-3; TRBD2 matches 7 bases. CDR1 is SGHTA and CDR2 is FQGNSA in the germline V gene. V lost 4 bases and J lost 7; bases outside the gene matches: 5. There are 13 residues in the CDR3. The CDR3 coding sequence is TGTGCCAGCAGCTCGACGACTAGCAATACGCAGTATTTT. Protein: CASSSTTSNTQYF.

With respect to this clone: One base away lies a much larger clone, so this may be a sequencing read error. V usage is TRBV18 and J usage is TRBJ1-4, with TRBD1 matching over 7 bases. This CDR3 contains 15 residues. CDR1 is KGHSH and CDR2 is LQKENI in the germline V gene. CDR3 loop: CASSPDRRANEKLVF. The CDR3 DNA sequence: TGTGCCAGCTCACCGGACAGGAGGGCTAATGAAAAACTGGTTTTT.

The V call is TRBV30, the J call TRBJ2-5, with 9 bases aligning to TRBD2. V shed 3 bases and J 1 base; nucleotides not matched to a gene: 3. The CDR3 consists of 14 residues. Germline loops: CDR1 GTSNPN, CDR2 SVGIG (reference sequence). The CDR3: CAWRLAGFQETQYF. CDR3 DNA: TGTGCCTGGAGGCTAGCGGGGTTCCAAGAGACCCAGTACTTC. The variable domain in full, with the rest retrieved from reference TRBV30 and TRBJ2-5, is SQTIHQWPATLVQPVGSPLSLECTVEGTSNPNLYWYRQAAGRGLQLLFYSVGIGQISSEVPQNLSASRPQDRQFILSSKKLLLSDSGFYLCAWRLAGFQETQYFGPGTRLLVL.

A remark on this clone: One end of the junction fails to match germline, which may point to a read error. The CDR3 spells CASGQRANTGELFF. The CDR3 bases are TGTGCCAGCGGCCAGCGGGCGAACACCGGGGAGCTGTTTTTT. The chain joins TRBV14 to TRBJ2-2; a possible D gene is TRBD2 (6 bases). The CDR3 runs 14 residues. The germline CDR1 and CDR2 sequences are SGHDN and FVKESK.

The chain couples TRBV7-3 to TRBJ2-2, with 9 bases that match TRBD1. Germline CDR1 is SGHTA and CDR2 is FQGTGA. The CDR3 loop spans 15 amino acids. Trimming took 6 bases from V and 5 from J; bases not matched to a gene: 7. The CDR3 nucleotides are TGTGCCAGCAGACAGGGGACAGGGCCGACCGGGGAGCTGTTTTTT. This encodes CASRQGTGPTGELFF.

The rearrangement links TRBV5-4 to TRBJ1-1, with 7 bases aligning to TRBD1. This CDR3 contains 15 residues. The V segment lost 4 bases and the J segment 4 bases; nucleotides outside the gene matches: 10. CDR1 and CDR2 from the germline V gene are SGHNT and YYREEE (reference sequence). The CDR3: CASSTGTATRTEAFF. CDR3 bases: TGTGCCAGCAGCACCGGGACAGCCACTCGCACTGAAGCTTTCTTT.

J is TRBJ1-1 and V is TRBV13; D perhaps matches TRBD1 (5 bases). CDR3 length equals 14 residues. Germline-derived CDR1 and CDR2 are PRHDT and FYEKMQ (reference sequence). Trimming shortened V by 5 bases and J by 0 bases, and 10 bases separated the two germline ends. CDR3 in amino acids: CASSPGGLNTEAFF. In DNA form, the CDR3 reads TGTGCCAGCAGCCCCGGGGGGTTGAACACTGAAGCTTTCTTT.